This passage covers 8 T cell receptor beta chains from one sample sequenced in a study of cytotoxic CD8 clonotypes in ibrutinib-treated CLL (dated by TCRdb to about 2021). According to the study, the label for this sample's time point signals: 20 to 25 months on ibrutinib. The receptor library was made with the immunoSEQ multiplex PCR assay. Not all clones reach the TCRdb copy of this immuneACCESS table, which keeps in-frame sequences only. Checked studies attribute under half of the gap to unresolved V genes and leave the rest unexplained. The sample contains tens of thousands of clones, just over 65% of them found a single time. About 22% of the sample is held by the ten biggest clonotypes. The sequenced sample was PBMCs, obtained after 24 months of ibrutinib treatment. The source of these receptors is a human donor with chronic lymphocytic leukemia.

The chain uses TRBV19 and TRBJ2-5; D gene uncertain. The CDR3 has 13 residues. Germline CDR1 is LNHDA and CDR2 is SQIVND (reference sequence). V was pared by 5 bases and J by 4 bases, with 11 bases between. The CDR3 loop is CASSGSKAETQYF. The CDR3 DNA reads TGTGCCAGTAGTGGTAGTAAAGCAGAGACCCAGTACTTC.

This clone was seen more than once but under ten times. The V call is TRBV5-5, the J call TRBJ2-7, with 8 bases that match TRBD1. In germline, CDR1 is SGHKS, CDR2 YYEKEE (reference sequence). This CDR3 spans 14 amino acids. Unmatched junction bases numbered 6, after V lost 7 bases and J lost 0 bases. CDR3 residues: CASQDRASSYEQYF. The CDR3 nucleotides are TGTGCCAGCCAGGACAGGGCGAGCTCCTACGAGCAGTACTTC.

The rearrangement joins TRBV30 to TRBJ2-3; D is perhaps TRBD2 (5 bases). Trimming took off 3 bases at V and 5 bases at J, with 18 bases between the two ends. The CDR3 has 15 amino acids. Germline V CDR1 and CDR2: GTSNPN, SVGIG (reference sequence). This CDR3 reads CAWSLTGRGLDTQYF. In nucleotides, the CDR3 is TGTGCCTGGAGCTTGACGGGCAGAGGGTTAGATACGCAGTATTTT.

The rearrangement uses TRBV5-6 and TRBJ2-7; 7 nucleotides line up with TRBD2. J lost 3 bases, V lost 3 bases, and 9 bases had no gene match. Germline CDR1 reads SGHDT; CDR2 reads YYEEEE. CDR3 length: 15 residues. This CDR3 is CASSSDMASGYEQYF. CDR3 DNA: TGTGCCAGCAGCTCCGATATGGCTAGCGGCTACGAGCAGTACTTC.

V gene TRBV30 combines with J gene TRBJ2-1; perhaps D is TRBD1 or TRBD2 (5 bases each). The CDR3 is 15 amino acids. Per the germline V gene, CDR1 is GTSNPN and CDR2 is SVGIG (reference sequence). V lost 2 bases to trimming and J lost 3 bases, with 14 bases between them. The chain's CDR3 is CAWSSGPGNYNEQFF. Written as DNA, the CDR3 is TGTGCCTGGAGTTCAGGGCCGGGGAACTACAATGAGCAGTTCTTC.

The chain is built from TRBV9 and TRBJ2-3; possibly TRBD2 for D (6 bases). The CDR3 is made up of 16 amino acids. The V gene lost 0 bases and the J gene lost 1 base, with 12 bases spanning the gap. In germline, CDR1 is SGDLS, CDR2 YYNGEE. Here the CDR3 reads CASSVALRGRTDTQYF. CDR3 in DNA: TGTGCCAGCAGCGTAGCTTTGCGGGGCCGCACAGATACGCAGTATTTT.

This clone showed up just once. This chain links TRBV19 with TRBJ1-5, with a weak D call TRBD1 (5 bases). From germline, CDR1 is LNHDA and CDR2 SQIVND (reference sequence). Trimming cost V 5 bases and J 3 bases, with 14 bases left between them. The CDR3 length is 15 residues. The CDR3 region is CASSSREGLNQPQHF. The CDR3 nucleotides are TGTGCCAGTAGTTCCCGGGAGGGGCTCAATCAGCCCCAGCATTTT.

CDR3 bases: TGTGCCAGCAGCGTAGAAGCGGGGGGAGGCTACACCGGGGAGCTGTTTTTT. Translated, it gives CASSVEAGGGYTGELFF. The V call is TRBV9, the J call TRBJ2-2, with TRBD2 matching 9 bases. V lost 0 bases to trimming and J lost 3 bases; unmatched junction nucleotides: 6. The germline CDR1 and CDR2 sequences are SGDLS and YYNGEE. The CDR3 has 17 residues.